This TCR beta chain came from a study of CD8 T cells in Susac syndrome (dated by TCRdb to about 2019). Context from the whole study: Repertoire sequencing was used to test whether CD8+ T cell activation and differentiation in Susac syndrome was antigen driven. Results and caveats for the whole study, not just this receptor: The TCR sequencing and HLA analysis was acknowledged to have included a relatively small number of individuals.

RNA was extracted using the RNeasy kit, and roughly 0.5 to 1 microgram was reverse transcribed with random hexamers. The immunoSEQ multiplex PCR assay, covering 54 Vbeta and 13 Jbeta segments, was used to amplify TCR beta CDR3 regions. To correct PCR amplification bias, a synthetic template baseline was used for both primer optimization and computational correction. In the source study's methods: Reads were annotated to V, D and J genes according to IMGT and were analyzed with immunoSEQ Analyzer, with only productive sequences retained. Clonality was computed as one minus Shannon entropy normalized by log2 of the number of productive unique sequences. For each patient and control, public and private clones were evaluated within the 100 most prevalent clones. Susac-specific clones were defined as absent from healthy and MS cohorts, approximately 1,000 published viral clones and other ImmuneACCESS disease sequences. TCRdb reanalyzed the raw reads on its own, using fastp at Q25 for trimming and MiXCR for clone calling, and kept in-frame beta chains. Entries that share a CDR3 protein sequence are merged under the most common genes and DNA. These V and J calls originate from TCRdb's pipeline instead of the authors' own analysis. For this sample the table gives fewer than 250,000 distinct CDR3 sequences, of which approximately 93% were detected only once. The top ten constitute approximately 0.098% of the sample.

Peripheral blood CD8+ and CD4+ T cells from healthy donors, Susac syndrome patients and multiple sclerosis patients were profiled using high-throughput TCR beta sequencing. Healthy donors were included as age- and sex-matched controls. CD8+ TEMRA cells were enriched by FACS, while bulk CD8+ and CD4+ T cells were purified by magnetic negative isolation. Blood was collected in EDTA tubes and processed within 24 hours, with PBMCs isolated through density gradient centrifugation. PBMCs intended for TCR sequencing were cryopreserved in liquid nitrogen and were subsequently thawed in a 37 degrees C water bath. Purity of sorted or isolated CD4+, CD8+ and CD8+ TEMRA cells was at least 90%. The germline V gene yields SGHDT for CDR1 and YYEEEE for CDR2. The CDR3 runs 14 residues from the cysteine to the phenylalanine. Only the CDR3 part of the read is kept: 42 bases, read in frame from the first base. Relative to germline, V is 3 bases shorter and J is 0 bases shorter, with 8 bases between their ends.

With respect to this clonotype: The antigen this receptor binds is unknown. One base away there is no much larger clone; base qualities are not given.

This TCR was sampled from a human donor in good health. Sequences were obtained from CD4+ T cells from PBMCs. This chain joins TRBV5-6 to TRBJ2-3; too little of a D gene remains to name it. The CDR3 protein is CASSYTVSTDTQYF. The DNA sequence is TGTGCCAGCAGCTACACAGTTAGCACAGATACGCAGTATTTT.